What follows are 15 T cell receptor beta chains derived from one specimen sequenced in a study of regulatory T cells in long-lasting Graves disease. Building the TCR beta libraries relied on iRepertoire HTBI primers, and CDR3 regions underwent Arm-PCR. Each CDR3 protein is one row after TCRdb ran MiXCR on the multiplex PCR reads. Of approximately 460,000 distinct CDR3 sequences listed, about 17% were seen once; the top ten hold about 10%. Time point in this sample: newly diagnosed GD, antithyroid drugs for less than 3 months. RNA extracted from PBMCs served as the sequencing template. The same sample was also studied in work on T cells in Graves' hyperthyroidism and ophthalmopathy.

The sample consisted of peripheral blood mononuclear cells (PBMCs), taken at new diagnosis, from a patient treated with antithyroid drugs. These TCRs come from a woman aged 25 to 39 with Graves disease.

This chain joins TRBV7-3 and TRBJ1-6; no reliable D call. The ends were cut back, 5 bases at V and 9 bases at J, with 17 bases in the middle. Germline V lookup: CDR1 SGHTA, CDR2 FQGTGA. The CDR3 spans 15 residues. The DNA for the CDR3 is TGTGCCAGCAGCCGACCCACCCGGGCAGGTTCACCCCTCCACTTT. Its translation is CASSRPTRAGSPLHF.

At least ten counts were recorded for this clonotype. The chain carries TRBV10-3 and TRBJ2-7; 8 positions match TRBD1. CDR3 size: 15 residues. Germline V lookup: CDR1 ENHRY, CDR2 SYGVKD. V shed 2 bases, J shed 0 bases, and the junction held 3 bases outside the gene matches. For the CDR3, the DNA is TGTGCCATCAGTGAGGGGGACAGGAGCTCCTACGAGCAGTACTTC. Translating gives CAISEGDRSSYEQYF.

In this sample, this clonotype turned up many times. The rearrangement joins TRBV5-6 to TRBJ1-2; D uncertain. This CDR3 is 14 amino acids long. CDR1 and CDR2 (germline): SGHDT, YYEEEE. V was clipped by 2 bases and J by 4 bases, with 12 bases between them. The CDR3 nucleotides read TGTGCCAGCAGCTTCTCGACGGATTTCTATGGCTACACCTTC. It specifies CASSFSTDFYGYTF. The full variable domain, completed using reference TRBV5-6 and TRBJ1-2, is DAGVTQSPTHLIKTRGQQVTLRCSPKSGHDTVSWYQQALGQGPQFIFQYYEEEERQRGNFPDRFSGHQFPNYSSELNVNALLLGDSALYLCASSFSTDFYGYTFGSGTRLTVV.

The chain couples TRBV10-3 to TRBJ2-2; the match to TRBD2 covers 10 bases. Germline assignment: CDR1 ENHRY and CDR2 SYGVKD. CDR3 length equals 15 residues. V lost 6 bases, J lost 4 bases, and 5 bases stayed unmatched. DNA of the CDR3: TGTGCCATCAGAGCTAGCGGGAGTGGCACCGGGGAGCTGTTTTTT. Its translation: CAIRASGSGTGELFF.

CDR3 protein: CASSTGGGQGVWQETQYF. The CDR3 nucleotides read TGTGCCAGCAGCACCGGGGGGGGACAGGGGGTCTGGCAAGAGACCCAGTACTTC. V gene TRBV7-6 combines with J gene TRBJ2-5; TRBD1 matches at 11 bases. The CDR3 contains 18 residues. The V gene's germline CDR1 is SGHVS and CDR2 FNYEAQ. V was pared by 5 bases and J by 2 bases, with 13 bases of the junction left unmatched.

The chain carries TRBV20-1 and TRBJ2-6; TRBD1 might be the D (6 bases). The CDR3 runs to 16 residues. Trimming took 1 base from V and 0 from J, leaving 10 bases between them. Germline V gene data show CDR1 as DFQATT and CDR2 as SNEGSKA (reference sequence). CDR3: CSARGTDFSGANVLTF. The DNA for the CDR3 is TGCAGTGCTAGAGGGACAGACTTCTCTGGGGCCAACGTCCTGACTTTC.

A few counts support this clonotype. The chain couples TRBV10-3 to TRBJ2-1; TRBD2 might be the D (6 bases). Germline loops: CDR1 ENHRY, CDR2 SYGVKD. This CDR3 is built from 10 residues. The V end was cut by 10 bases, the J end by 6 bases, with 7 bases between. For the CDR3, the DNA is TGTGCCACCGGGGGCAATGAGCAGTTCTTC. Translated: CATGGNEQFF.

The chain has TRBV6-2 or TRBV6-3 and TRBJ1-1; 9 bases are a match to TRBD1. The CDR3 contains 17 residues. Germline CDR1 reads MNHEY; CDR2 reads SVGEGT. J lost 0 bases, V lost 9 bases, and 14 bases had no gene match. The CDR3 protein is CASSRQGGTTLNTEAFF. CDR3 nucleotides: TGTGCCAGTAGTAGACAGGGGGGGACGACGTTGAACACTGAAGCTTTCTTT.

This clonotype was seen once. This chain uses TRBV25-1 with TRBJ1-1, with D perhaps matching TRBD1 (5 bases). This CDR3 has 12 residues. Germline V gene lookup returns CDR1 MGHDK and CDR2 SYGVNS. Deletions cut 3 bases from V and 6 bases from J, with 8 bases between. The CDR3 DNA reads TGTGCCAGCAGTGATAGGGGCCCTGAAGCTTTCTTT. This sequence encodes CASSDRGPEAFF.

This clonotype was detected only a few times. V is TRBV25-1 and J is TRBJ2-1; 7 nucleotides match TRBD2. J was trimmed by 4 bases and V by 6 bases; bases with no gene match: 9. The CDR3 sequence is 15 residues long. CDR1 is MGHDK and CDR2 is SYGVNS in the germline V gene. CDR3 in DNA: TGTGCCAGCAGCGCCCCTGGGAGGGTTTACAATGAGCAGTTCTTC. The encoded protein is CASSAPGRVYNEQFF.

This clonotype came up many times. This sequence joins TRBV20-1 and TRBJ2-7; tentative D call: TRBD2 (6 bases). Germline CDR1 reads DFQATT; CDR2 reads SNEGSKA (reference sequence). Trimming took off 1 base at V and 3 bases at J, with 7 bases between the two ends. The length of the CDR3 is 12 residues. The CDR3 bases are TGCAGTGCTAGAGCGGGACTCTACGAGCAGTACTTC. This gives the protein CSARAGLYEQYF.

About this clonotype itself: A much larger clone differs from this one at a single base, so this may be a read error. The V call is TRBV19, the J call TRBJ2-1; D may be TRBD2 (7 bases). Per germline, CDR1 LNHDA and CDR2 SQIVND (reference sequence). The CDR3 totals 19 residues. V lost 3 bases and J 5 bases, leaving 26 bases between the germline ends. Here the CDR3 reads CASSMGGGEFTDRNNEQFF. The CDR3 coding sequence is TGTGCCAGTAGTATGGGGGGGGGCGAGTTCACTGACCGTAACAATGAGCAGTTCTTC.

This chain links TRBV27 with TRBJ2-2; the D is unclear. V dropped 3 bases and J dropped 2 bases, with 7 bases sitting between them. Germline assignment: CDR1 MNHEY and CDR2 SMNVEV (reference sequence). This CDR3 contains 14 residues. The CDR3: CASSFLSNTGELFF. The CDR3 bases are TGTGCCAGCAGTTTCTTATCTAACACCGGGGAGCTGTTTTTT.

This clonotype was seen repeatedly, ten times or more. V usage is TRBV12-3 or TRBV12-4 and J usage is TRBJ2-7, with 8 nucleotides matching TRBD2. The trim removed 4 bases at V and 4 bases at J, leaving 12 bases unmatched. The CDR3 totals 16 residues. The CDR3 is CASSSLLAGGKYEQYF. For the CDR3, the DNA is TGTGCCAGCAGTTCTCTGCTGGCGGGAGGAAAATACGAGCAGTACTTC.

Details on this clonotype: A read error may explain this, as a much larger clone is one base away. This sequence joins TRBV6-1 and TRBJ2-7; maybe TRBD2 (6 bases). The CDR3 extends over 13 amino acids. The germline gives CDR1 MNHNS, CDR2 SASEGT. V was trimmed by 2 bases and J by 8 bases, leaving 13 bases between them. CDR3 nucleotide sequence: TGTGCCAGCAGTGAAATGGTGGAGGGAAAGCAGTACTTC. This codes for CASSEMVEGKQYF.